Shown below are 29 T cell receptor beta chains from a single sample sequenced in a study of T cell clonality in common variable immunodeficiency. Sequencing used immunoSEQ multiplex PCR; TCRdb keeps in-frame clones, though not all of them. The record shows 35,000 to 55,000 clones for this sample, with no singletons present. The sample consisted of peripheral blood mononuclear cells. The receptor source for this set is a person aged 18 to 75 in good health.

Comments on this clone: The CDR3 goes on 3 residues after the read ends, and that part is filled in from the germline J gene. The genes are TRBV10-2 and TRBJ2-7, with a possible D match to TRBD2 (6 bases). Germline V gene lookup returns CDR1 WSHSY and CDR2 SAAADI. The V and J ends lost 7 bases and 2 bases respectively, with 15 bases between them. This CDR3 comprises 14 residues. The CDR3 region is CASTLSGPTYEQYF. Incomplete CDR3 DNA: TGCGCCAGCACTCTGAGCGGGCCGACCTACGAG.

This clone was seen more than once but under ten times. The missing CDR3 end, 3 residues past where the read stops, is filled in from the germline J gene. The gene calls are TRBV7-9 and TRBJ2-7, with D possibly TRBD1 on 6 matching bases. V was cut by 6 bases and J by 4 bases, with 7 bases left in between. CDR1 SEHNR and CDR2 FQNEAQ come from the germline V gene (reference sequence). This CDR3 spans 11 amino acids. The CDR3 is CASSTGYEQYF. CDR3 DNA (partial): TGTGCCAGCAGTACAGGGTACGAG.

This clone was seen at least ten times. The read halts 3 residues ahead of the CDR3 end, with the missing end drawn from the germline J gene. The chain uses TRBV7-9 and TRBJ2-5, with 9 bases aligning to TRBD1. Germline CDR1 is SEHNR and CDR2 is FQNEAQ (reference sequence). CDR3 length: 14 residues. V was pared by 5 bases and J by 3 bases, with 4 bases of the junction left unmatched. The CDR3 bases that were read are TGTGCCAGCAGCCCGCGGACAGGGGAAGAGACC. Encoded protein: CASSPRTGEET. The whole CDR3 reads CASSPRTGEETQYF.

Many counts were recorded for this clone. Read coverage stops 3 residues before the CDR3 terminus; the germline J gene supplies the remainder. The genes are TRBV19 and TRBJ1-6; TRBD1 aligns across 7 bases. This CDR3 is 14 amino acids long. Per germline, CDR1 LNHDA and CDR2 SQIVND (reference sequence). V lost 4 bases, J lost 6 bases, and 3 bases stayed unmatched. The CDR3 spells CASSKGAINSPLHF. The DNA read from the CDR3 is TGTGCCAGTAGTAAGGGGGCTATTAATTCACCC.

There are many counts of this clone. The sequenced fragment ends 3 residues before the CDR3 boundary, so the rest is inferred from the germline J gene. The genes are TRBV10-3 and TRBJ2-3; tentatively, D is TRBD1 (5 bases). V was cut by 3 bases and J by 2 bases, with 18 bases left in between. The CDR3 runs 17 residues. Germline V gene sequence: CDR1 ENHRY, CDR2 SYGVKD. The covered CDR3 bases are TGTGCCATCAGTGACCCAACAGGTCAAGGGAACACAGATACG. Its translation: CAISDPTGQGNTDT. The entire CDR3 reads CAISDPTGQGNTDTQYF.

In its sample, this clone was seen many times. The read finishes 3 residues shy of the CDR3 end, and the germline J gene is used to complete it. The chain links TRBV11-2 to TRBJ2-3; D uncertain. Trimming removed 5 bases at V and 2 bases at J, with 14 bases between. Germline values: CDR1 SGHAT, CDR2 FQNNGV. CDR3 length equals 15 residues. CDR3 DNA, as far as it was read: TGTGCCAGCAGCCCCCGGATGGCGGTCACAGATACG. Translation gives CASSPRMAVTDT. The entire CDR3 protein is CASSPRMAVTDTQYF.

This clone was seen ten or more times. The DNA ends 3 residues before the CDR3 does, and the rest of the CDR3 is filled in from the germline J gene. The V call is TRBV6-2 or TRBV6-3, the J call TRBJ1-3; tentatively, D is TRBD1 (5 bases). The V gene's germline CDR1 is MNHEY and CDR2 SVGEGT. V was shortened by 7 bases and J by 0 bases, with 7 bases between the two germline ends. The length of the CDR3 is 13 residues. The CDR3 sequence is CASMGGSGNTIYF. CDR3 DNA, as far as it was read: TGTGCCAGCATGGGGGGCTCTGGAAACACC.

In this sample, this clone turned up many times. The read finishes 3 residues shy of the CDR3 end, and the germline J gene is used to complete it. The chain recombines TRBV5-1 with TRBJ1-1; TRBD1 might be the D (5 bases). V was trimmed by 5 bases and J by 4 bases, leaving 18 bases between them. The CDR3 length is 15 residues. CDR1 is SGHRS, CDR2 YFSETQ, per germline. The CDR3 region is CASRLSRGTGTEAFF. The sequenced part of the CDR3 DNA is TGCGCCAGCAGACTCTCGAGGGGTACGGGCACTGAA.

This clone came up many times. The CDR3 goes on 3 residues after the read ends, and that part is filled in from the germline J gene. This chain links TRBV2 with TRBJ1-1, with 8 bases aligning to TRBD1. This CDR3 region has 14 residues. The V and J ends lost 4 bases and 3 bases, in that order; junction bases with no gene match: 4. The germline CDR1 and CDR2 sequences are SNHLY and FYNNEI. The sequenced part of the CDR3 DNA is TGTGCCAGCAGTGGGACAGGGTTAGACACTGAA. Translating gives CASSGTGLDTE. The entire CDR3 is CASSGTGLDTEAFF.

This clone came up many times. The CDR3 extends 3 residues past the end of the read, so its final part is completed from the germline J gene. The chain carries TRBV19 and TRBJ1-5, with D hard to call. The ends were cut back, 3 bases at V and 5 bases at J, with 14 bases in the middle. CDR1 and CDR2 from the germline V gene are LNHDA and SQIVND (reference sequence). The CDR3 consists of 15 residues. The CDR3 bases that were read are TGTGCCAGTAGTATTTTGGGTAGGGCTCATCAGCCC. Its protein product is CASSILGRAHQP. The CDR3 as a whole reads CASSILGRAHQPQHF.

This clone appeared many times. Coverage ceases 3 residues before the CDR3 finishes, and the germline J gene fills in the end. This sequence joins TRBV5-1 and TRBJ2-7, with D possibly matching TRBD1 (6 bases). The CDR3 loop spans 15 amino acids. Trimming pared 0 bases from V and 5 bases from J, leaving 15 bases between. The V gene's germline CDR1 is SGHRS and CDR2 YFSETQ. CDR3 DNA (partial): TGCGCCAGCAGCTTGGTTGGGGGCGCGGGTAACGAG. It yields the protein CASSLVGGAGNE. From start to end, the CDR3 is CASSLVGGAGNEQYF.

This clone was observed at least ten times. Sequencing ends 3 residues short of the CDR3 end; the germline J gene provides the rest. The chain has TRBV5-6 and TRBJ2-7; D unresolved. Deletions cut 1 base from V and 6 bases from J, with 5 bases between. The germline V gene has CDR1 SGHDT and CDR2 YYEEEE. CDR3 length equals 11 residues. The CDR3 bases that were read are TGTGCCAGCAGCTTGACGGTCGAG. Its protein is CASSLTVE. The entire CDR3 sequence reads CASSLTVEQYF. The full variable domain, rest sourced from reference TRBV5-6 and TRBJ2-7, is DAGVTQSPTHLIKTRGQQVTLRCSPKSGHDTVSWYQQALGQGPQFIFQYYEEEERQRGNFPDRFSGHQFPNYSSELNVNALLLGDSALYLCASSLTVEQYFGPGTRLTVT.

Many counts were recorded for this clone. Compared with germline, one end of the junction differs, possibly owing to a read error. From the germline J gene comes the end of the CDR3, since the read stops 3 residues before it. The chain links TRBV4-1 to TRBJ1-5; D call uncertain. The germline V gene has CDR1 MGHRA and CDR2 YSYEKL. The CDR3 consists of 14 residues. The CDR3 sequence: CTSSQVVADQPQHF. CDR3 DNA (partial): TGCACCAGCAGCCAAGTAGTAGCAGATCAGCCC.

In its sample, this clone was seen many times. The observed sequence ends 3 residues before the CDR3 terminus, with the missing tail filled in from the germline J gene. The chain has TRBV19 and TRBJ2-1; 9 nucleotides align to TRBD2. The V gene end was trimmed by 4 bases and the J gene end by 2 bases; junction bases not matched to a gene: 3. The CDR3 has 15 amino acids. Germline-derived CDR1 and CDR2 are LNHDA and SQIVND (reference sequence). The DNA read from the CDR3 is TGTGCCAGTAGTAGGCAGCGGGAGGCCTACAATGAG. It translates to CASSRQREAYNE. The complete CDR3 protein is CASSRQREAYNEQFF.

The table lists this clone with many counts. Coverage ceases 3 residues before the CDR3 finishes, and the germline J gene fills in the end. The V call is TRBV6-1, the J call TRBJ2-3, with a possible D match to TRBD2 (7 bases). Per the germline V gene, CDR1 is MNHNS and CDR2 is SASEGT. V lost 4 bases to trimming and J lost 5 bases, with 13 bases between them. This CDR3 is built from 14 residues. The CDR3 region is CASSGWGGGDTQYF. The covered CDR3 bases are TGTGCCAGCAGTGGGTGGGGGGGCGGAGATACG.

This clone was seen at least ten times. From the germline J gene comes the end of the CDR3, since the read stops 3 residues before it. The chain links TRBV5-1 to TRBJ1-1, with a weak D call TRBD1 (5 bases). The CDR3 has 13 residues. Germline V lookup: CDR1 SGHRS, CDR2 YFSETQ. The V and J ends lost 0 bases and 7 bases respectively, with 10 bases between them. The DNA read from the CDR3 is TGCGCCAGCAGCTTGGGCTCGGGGGATGAA. It codes for CASSLGSGDE. The whole CDR3 protein reads CASSLGSGDEAFF.

This clone showed up many times. The read finishes 3 residues shy of the CDR3 end, and the germline J gene is used to complete it. The V and J genes are TRBV28 and TRBJ2-5, with D possibly TRBD2 on 6 matching bases. Per germline, CDR1 MDHEN and CDR2 SYDVKM. V was clipped by 7 bases and J by 4 bases, with 13 bases between them. The CDR3 has 13 residues. CDR3 loop: CASTLYGGETQYF. The sequenced CDR3 bases are TGTGCCAGCACCCTGTACGGGGGAGAGACC.

This clone was recorded at least ten times. CDR3 residues: CASSYSGQGFHEQYF. The sequenced part of the CDR3 DNA is TGTGCCAGCAGTTACTCGGGACAGGGGTTCCACGAG. The chain joins TRBV6-2 or TRBV6-3 to TRBJ2-7; 10 bases are shared with TRBD1. The sequenced fragment ends 3 residues before the CDR3 boundary, so the rest is inferred from the germline J gene. This CDR3 contains 15 residues. The V segment lost 0 bases and the J segment 5 bases; nucleotides outside the gene matches: 4. Germline V gene lookup returns CDR1 MNHEY and CDR2 SVGEGT.

Many counts were recorded for this clone. The read ends 3 residues before the CDR3 terminus; that terminus is restored from the germline J gene. The rearrangement uses TRBV7-9 and TRBJ1-4; tentatively, D is TRBD1 (5 bases). Trimming took 3 bases from V and 8 from J, leaving 13 bases between them. CDR1 is SEHNR, CDR2 FQNEAQ, per germline (reference sequence). The CDR3 is 14 amino acids. CDR3 protein: CASSFGLAGEKLFF. The sequenced CDR3 bases are TGTGCCAGCAGCTTCGGCCTTGCAGGGGAAAAA.

This clone was counted ten times or more. The read is 3 residues too short to cover the CDR3 end, so that end is filled in from the germline J gene. The chain carries TRBV5-6 and TRBJ2-1; TRBD2 matches 9 bases. The trim removed 4 bases at V and 6 bases at J, leaving 8 bases unmatched. The CDR3 extends over 15 amino acids. Per germline, CDR1 SGHDT and CDR2 YYEEEE. CDR3 residues: CASSQMISGSNEQFF. CDR3 DNA (partial): TGTGCCAGCAGCCAGATGATTAGCGGGAGCAATGAG.

The table lists this clone with many counts. Coverage ceases 3 residues before the CDR3 finishes, and the germline J gene fills in the end. The chain combines TRBV5-1 with TRBJ2-3, with 7 positions matching TRBD1. Germline V CDR1 and CDR2: SGHRS, YFSETQ. The trim removed 0 bases at V and 3 bases at J, leaving 4 bases unmatched. The CDR3 runs to 15 residues. The CDR3 is CASSLGQGLTDTQYF. CDR3 bases read: TGCGCCAGCAGCTTGGGACAGGGTCTGACAGATACG.

The sample holds many counts of this clone. The read ends 3 residues shy of where the CDR3 ends; the end is completed using the germline J gene. The chain combines TRBV28 with TRBJ1-2, with 9 bases lining up with TRBD1. The CDR3 extends over 16 amino acids. CDR1 is MDHEN and CDR2 is SYDVKM in the germline V gene. The V and J ends lost 5 bases and 6 bases, in that order; junction bases with no gene match: 13. The CDR3 spells CASSLPGQGRGNGYTF. The sequenced part of the CDR3 DNA is TGTGCCAGCAGTCTACCGGGACAGGGCAGGGGGAATGGC.

This clone was recorded at least ten times. The missing CDR3 end, 3 residues past where the read stops, is filled in from the germline J gene. The chain links TRBV6-1 to TRBJ2-5; 11 bases align to TRBD1. This CDR3 contains 15 residues. The V gene's germline CDR1 is MNHNS and CDR2 SASEGT. J lost 3 bases, V lost 4 bases, and 4 bases had no gene match. CDR3 bases read: TGTGCCAGCAGTGTCCGGACAGGGGGCGAAGAGACC. Protein: CASSVRTGGEET. The full-length CDR3 reads as CASSVRTGGEETQYF.

This clone was counted at least ten times. The read terminates 3 residues before the CDR3 end, so the remaining end is supplied by the germline J gene. The V call is TRBV20-1, the J call TRBJ2-1; 11 positions agree with TRBD2. The germline CDR1 and CDR2 sequences are DFQATT and SNEGSKA (reference sequence). CDR3 length equals 17 residues. V dropped 0 bases and J dropped 0; count of bases not matched to a gene: 4. The CDR3 bases that were read are TGCAGTGCTAGAGATACTAGCGGGGGAAACTCCTACAATGAG. This translates into CSARDTSGGNSYNE. The entire CDR3 is CSARDTSGGNSYNEQFF.

This clone was found many times. CDR3 protein: CASSSQAPSSGANVLTF. CDR3 bases read: TGTGCCAGCAGCTCACAGGCGCCCAGCTCTGGGGCCAACGTC. The rearrangement links TRBV7-6 to TRBJ2-6; the D gene is possibly TRBD1 (5 bases). The CDR3 extends 3 residues past the end of the read, so its final part is completed from the germline J gene. This CDR3 has 17 residues. Germline CDR1 SGHVS, CDR2 FNYEAQ. Trimming took off 4 bases at V and 0 bases at J, with 13 bases between the two ends.

In this sample, this clone turned up many times. The missing CDR3 end, 3 residues past where the read stops, is filled in from the germline J gene. J is TRBJ2-5 and V is TRBV24-1; the D is unclear. Germline CDR1 KGHDR, CDR2 SFDVKD. V shed 9 bases and J shed 4 bases, with 17 bases lying between them. This CDR3 spans 14 amino acids. The covered CDR3 bases are TGTGCCACCGGCAGTTCGAATGCAGGAGAGACC. It encodes CATGSSNAGET. The CDR3 as a whole reads CATGSSNAGETQYF.

This clone was recorded at least ten times. Sequencing ends 3 residues short of the CDR3 end; the germline J gene provides the rest. The chain recombines TRBV20-1 with TRBJ2-1, with D possibly being TRBD2 (7 bases). The CDR3 sequence is 14 residues long. V lost 5 bases and J lost 7, with 18 bases in between. The germline gives CDR1 DFQATT, CDR2 SNEGSKA (reference sequence). CDR3 DNA, as far as it was read: TGCAGTGCTGGGGGGGGCGGGAGTTTAAATGAG. Protein product: CSAGGGGSLNE. The full CDR3 protein is CSAGGGGSLNEQFF.

This clone was seen repeatedly, ten times or more. The read comes to an end 3 residues before the CDR3 does, leaving the germline J gene to fill in the end. The chain links TRBV9 to TRBJ2-6, with 9 bases lining up with TRBD1. Germline-derived CDR1 and CDR2 are SGDLS and YYNGEE. CDR3 length equals 16 residues. Losses at the gene ends were 5 bases for V and 4 bases for J; bases not matched to a gene: 7. The covered CDR3 bases are TGTGCCAGCAGTCTACAGGGGGCGCGAGGGGCCAACGTC. Encoded protein: CASSLQGARGANV. The whole CDR3 sequence is CASSLQGARGANVLTF.

In its sample, this clone was seen many times. The read terminates 3 residues before the CDR3 end, so the remaining end is supplied by the germline J gene. The V and J genes are TRBV7-8 and TRBJ2-7, with 8 bases fitting TRBD1. The CDR3 runs to 14 residues. Germline CDR1 SGHVS, CDR2 FQNEAQ. V lost 0 bases and J lost 2; bases outside the gene matches: 0. The sequenced CDR3 bases are TGTGCCAGCAGCTTAGCGGGACAGGCCTACGAG. Protein sequence: CASSLAGQAYE. The entire CDR3 protein is CASSLAGQAYEQYF. The entire variable domain, with the rest obtained from reference TRBV7-8 and TRBJ2-7, is as follows: GAGVSQSPRYKVAKRGQDVALRCDPISGHVSLFWYQQALGQGPEFLTYFQNEAQLDKSGLPSDRFFAERPEGSVSTLKIQRTQQEDSAVYLCASSLAGQAYEQYFGPGTRLTVT.